These 5 T cell receptor beta chains were sequenced from one sample in a study of blood T cells in healthy people across ages. For the second PCR, which ran for roughly 6 to 12 cycles, a sample-barcoded 5' primer and a J-beta primer mix were used. TCRdb analysed the 5' RACE reads with MiXCR anew, one entry per CDR3 protein. Found here are some 1,500,000 distinct CDR3 sequences, around 40% of them singletons; the top ten hold about 4.1%. Sequences were obtained from blood. Receptors were obtained from a woman between 18 and 29 years old in good health.

J is TRBJ2-1 and V is TRBV10-3, with 8 bases identical to TRBD2. Germline CDR1 and CDR2: ENHRY and SYGVKD. This CDR3 has 13 amino acids. J gave up 8 bases and V 6 bases, and 6 bases lay outside the gene matches. As DNA, the CDR3 is TGTGCCATCAGACCGGGACTAGAGTATGAGCAGTTCTTC. Translation: CAIRPGLEYEQFF.

In its sample, this clonotype was seen a few times. The chain has TRBV20-1 and TRBJ2-1; 9 nucleotides line up with TRBD2. CDR1 and CDR2 from the germline V gene are DFQATT and SNEGSKA (reference sequence). Trimming at V came to 6 bases and at J to 5 bases, leaving 11 bases not matched to a gene. This CDR3 is built from 15 residues. In DNA form, the CDR3 reads TGCAGTGCGTACGGGACTAGCTTGGGGAACAATGAGCAGTTCTTC. The encoded protein is CSAYGTSLGNNEQFF.

The V and J genes are TRBV20-1 and TRBJ1-2, with a tentative D call TRBD1 (6 bases). Trimming took 6 bases from V and 9 from J, leaving 23 bases between them. Germline V CDR1 and CDR2: DFQATT, SNEGSKA (reference sequence). The CDR3 runs to 14 residues. The CDR3 DNA sequence: TGCAGTGCCAAACCGACAGGTTTGTCAGGAAGCTACACCTTC. It specifies CSAKPTGLSGSYTF.

In this sample, this clonotype turned up a few times. The chain couples TRBV7-2 to TRBJ2-7, with D perhaps being TRBD1 or TRBD2 (5 bases each). Trimming removed 5 bases at V and 3 bases at J, with 17 bases between. The CDR3 loop spans 15 amino acids. Per the germline V gene, CDR1 is SGHTA and CDR2 is FQGNSA. The chain's CDR3 is CASSLGDGGLYEQYF. As DNA, the CDR3 is TGTGCCAGCAGCCTCGGGGACGGAGGCCTCTACGAGCAGTACTTC.

This chain links TRBV2 with TRBJ1-5, with a possible D match to TRBD1 (5 bases). The CDR3 is made up of 14 amino acids. The germline V gene has CDR1 SNHLY and CDR2 FYNNEI. With 8 bases removed from V and 6 bases from J, the gap between germline ends came to 17 bases. The CDR3 sequence is CASSRDRLTQPQHF. Written as DNA, the CDR3 is TGTGCCAGCTCCCGGGACCGCCTTACTCAGCCCCAGCATTTT.